This T cell receptor beta chain stems from a study of T cell responses to AZD1222 COVID-19 vaccine. The wider study: Recipients boosted at about 4 weeks or about 12 weeks are pooled. General observations from the study: The study sampled repertoires only after the peak T cell response. Donors skewed white British and female; clonal diversity was possibly underestimated.

The junction had 8 bases not matched to a gene; V was cut back by 5 bases and J by 4 bases. The CDR3 loop spans 15 amino acids. CDR1 is SGHTA and CDR2 is FQGNSA in the germline V gene. As regards this clone: Its antigen remains unidentified.

The method was immunoSEQ multiplex PCR; TCRdb's version includes in-frame clones alone and lacks a portion of them. The sample records roughly 97,000 clones, about 93% being singletons. The source is an adult in good health. The specimen was peripheral blood, collected on day 0 of AZD1222 vaccination. The gene calls are TRBV7-2 and TRBJ1-3, with 7 bases aligning to TRBD1. The DNA for the CDR3 is TGTGCCAGCAGCCCAAGGACAGGTTCAGGAAACACCATATATTTT. Its protein product is CASSPRTGSGNTIYF.